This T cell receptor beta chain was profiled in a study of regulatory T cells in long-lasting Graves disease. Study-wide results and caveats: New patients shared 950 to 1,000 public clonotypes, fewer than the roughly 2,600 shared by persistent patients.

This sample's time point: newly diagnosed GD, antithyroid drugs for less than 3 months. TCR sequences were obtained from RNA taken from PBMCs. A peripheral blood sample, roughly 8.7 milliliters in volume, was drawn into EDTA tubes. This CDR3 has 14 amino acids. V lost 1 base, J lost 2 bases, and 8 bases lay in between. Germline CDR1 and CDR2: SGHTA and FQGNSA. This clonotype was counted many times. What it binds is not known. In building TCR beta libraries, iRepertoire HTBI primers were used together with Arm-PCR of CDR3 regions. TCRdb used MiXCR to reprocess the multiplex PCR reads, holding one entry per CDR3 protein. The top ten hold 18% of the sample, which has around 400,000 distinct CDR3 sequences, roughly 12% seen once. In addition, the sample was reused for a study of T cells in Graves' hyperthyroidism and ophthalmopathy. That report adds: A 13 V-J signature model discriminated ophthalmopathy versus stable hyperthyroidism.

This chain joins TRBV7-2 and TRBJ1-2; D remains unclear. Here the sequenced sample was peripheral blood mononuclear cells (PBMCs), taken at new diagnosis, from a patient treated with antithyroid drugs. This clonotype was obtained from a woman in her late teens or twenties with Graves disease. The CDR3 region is CASSLGYSNYGYTF. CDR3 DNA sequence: TGTGCCAGCAGCTTAGGATACTCAAACTATGGCTACACCTTC. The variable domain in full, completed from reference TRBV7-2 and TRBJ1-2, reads GAGVSQSPSNKVTEKGKDVELRCDPISGHTALYWYRQSLGQGLEFLIYFQGNSAPDKSGLPSDRFSAERTGGSVSTLTIQRTQQEDSAVYLCASSLGYSNYGYTFGSGTRLTVV.